The rows below give T cell receptor beta chains drawn from one sample of a study of tumor-infiltrating lymphocytes in primary liver carcinoma. MiXCR, run by TCRdb on the multiplex PCR reads, gives a single entry per CDR3 protein. The sample has roughly 70,000 distinct CDR3 sequences, 71% seen once; the top ten hold 30% to 40%. Sequencing input: liver tumor tissue from sampling region 4. The receptors were sampled from a middle-aged man with primary liver carcinoma and hepatitis B virus infection. CDR3s include the opening cysteine and the closing phenylalanine or tryptophan. D genes are given only for firm matches. The listing skips clone size in some rows; elsewhere it reads once, few, many or a size class.

clone_size j_call v_call d_call cdr3_aa cdr3_nt
few TRBJ2-7 TRBV6-5 NA CASKKGVLNGQYF TGTGCCAGCAAGAAAGGGGTGTTGAACGGGCAGTACTTC
NA TRBJ1-1 TRBV11-2 NA CASCRGRAGVFTEAFF TGTGCCAGTTGCCGAGGTAGGGCAGGAGTCTTCACTGAAGCTTTCTTT
NA TRBJ2-1 TRBV11-2 NA CASGPSHDKQFF TGTGCCAGCGGCCCCTCCCACGATAAGCAGTTCTTC
large TRBJ2-1 TRBV11-3 NA CASSLGPVNEQFF TGTGCCAGCAGCTTAGGGCCTGTGAATGAGCAGTTCTTC
NA TRBJ2-5 TRBV6-1 NA CASFYYGPQETQNF TGTGCCAGCTTCTATTATGGGCCCCAAGAGACCCAGAACTTC
NA TRBJ2-1 TRBV4-1 NA CASNQGPSSYNEQFF TGCGCCAGCAACCAAGGTCCTAGCTCCTACAATGAGCAGTTCTTT
NA TRBJ2-1 TRBV29-1 TRBD2 CRAGDLHSYNEQFF TGCAGAGCGGGAGACCTTCACTCCTACAATGAGCAGTTCTTC
NA TRBJ2-3 TRBV5-1 TRBD2 CASSLSSGSTDTQYF TGCGCCAGCAGCCTGTCCAGCGGGAGTACAGATACGCAGTATTTT
NA TRBJ2-7 TRBV4-2 TRBD2 CASSGKPGLAGGPYEQYF TGTGCCAGTAGTGGAAAACCGGGACTAGCGGGAGGGCCATACGAGCAATACTTC
NA TRBJ2-3 TRBV6-2/TRBV6-3 TRBD2 CASSHPAGGPTDTQYF TGTGCCAGCAGTCACCCAGCGGGAGGACCGACAGATACGCAGTATTTT
many TRBJ2-1 TRBV6-2/TRBV6-3 NA CASSTTPVGEQFF TGTGCCAGCAGTACCACCCCAGTAGGTGAGCAGTTCTTC
NA TRBJ2-7 TRBV11-2 NA CAGSFMTDPEYEQYF TGTGCCGGCAGTTTCATGACAGATCCGGAGTACGAGCAGTACTTC
NA TRBJ2-3 TRBV6-6 TRBD2 CAIMKGTRGRTDTQYF TGTGCCATCATGAAAGGGACTAGAGGGAGGACGGATACGCAGTATTTT
NA TRBJ2-7 TRBV29-1 NA CSANLGTYEQYF TGCAGCGCAAACCTTGGTACCTACGAGCAGTACTTC
NA TRBJ1-2 TRBV5-6 NA CASSSHDRIVNYGYTF TGTGCTAGCAGCTCCCACGACAGGATCGTCAACTATGGCTACACCTTC
NA TRBJ2-7 TRBV5-6 NA CASSFMAGGMYEQYF TGTGCCAGCAGCTTCATGGCTGGCGGGATGTACGAGCAGTACTTC
NA TRBJ1-5 TRBV28 NA CDSATGGNQPQHF TGTGACAGCGCGACAGGTGGCAATCAGCCCCAGCATTTT
once TRBJ1-2 TRBV10-3 NA CAISVEVNRGYTF TGTGCCATCAGTGTGGAGGTGAACCGTGGCTACACCTTC
NA TRBJ2-3 TRBV7-9 TRBD2 CASSWPLGLAGGPASDTQYF TGTGCCAGCAGCTGGCCTCTGGGACTAGCGGGAGGGCCGGCTTCAGATACGCAGTATTTT
NA TRBJ1-2 TRBV12-3/TRBV12-4 NA CTIGEGVDGYTF TGTACCATCGGAGAGGGGGTCGATGGCTACACCTTC
many TRBJ1-1 TRBV6-1 NA CARSQSIGTEAFF TGTGCCAGAAGTCAGAGTATAGGCACTGAAGCTTTCTTT
many TRBJ1-3 TRBV28 NA CASSLSGKDTIYF TGTGCCAGCAGTCTTTCAGGGAAAGACACCATATATTTT
NA TRBJ2-5 TRBV29-1 TRBD2 CSIDRGTSGSIGTQYF TGCAGCATCGATAGAGGGACTAGCGGGAGTATTGGGACCCAGTACTTC
NA TRBJ2-1 TRBV11-2 NA CTISPDRRSEQFF TGTACCATCAGCCCCGACAGGAGGAGTGAGCAGTTCTTC
NA TRBJ2-4 TRBV12-3/TRBV12-4 NA CASRFFGPGQGTNIQYF NA
many TRBJ1-5 TRBV5-1 TRBD1 CASSVGTGSNQPQHF TGCGCCAGCAGCGTCGGGACAGGGAGCAATCAGCCCCAGCATTTT
NA TRBJ2-1 TRBV6-2/TRBV6-3 TRBD2 CTSSYQRERPLQFF TGTACCAGCAGTTACCAGCGGGAGCGCCCCCTGCAATTCTTC
NA TRBJ2-7 TRBV6-2/TRBV6-3 NA CTSKRLQEDYEQYF TGTACCAGCAAAAGACTACAGGAGGACTACGAGCAGTACTTC
NA TRBJ1-5 TRBV12-3/TRBV12-4 TRBD1 CAGNRTGSNQPQHF TGTGCCGGCAATAGGACAGGGAGCAATCAGCCCCAGCATTTT